The following is a T cell receptor beta chain sequence with its context. The clone's antigen remains unknown. One base away there is no much larger clone; base qualities are not given. Donors were healthy HIV-negative adults with no recently reported acute infections or vaccinations. All donors were Caucasian adults living in Nashville, Tennessee, USA. Magnetic negative selection was used to enrich CD4+ T cells, after which naive cells were positively selected on CD45RA and the negative fraction became the memory subset. After blood collection by leukapheresis, PBMCs were isolated using Ficoll-Histopaque density gradient centrifugation and then cryopreserved in the vapor phase of liquid nitrogen. Analytical flow cytometry was used to check the purity and quantity of every magnetically sorted T cell population. Each sorted fraction had its genomic DNA isolated and then quantified by UV absorbance on a Nanodrop 2000c.

TCR CDR3 regions were amplified from genomic DNA by multiplex PCR using the deep immunoSEQ assay. Genomic DNA extracted from each cell subset was distributed evenly over all wells of several immunoSEQ 96-well plates, and each plate served as one replicate. For sorted subsets, each replicate PCR was loaded with 200 ng genomic DNA, equivalent to some 27,000 T cell genomes. Purified libraries were quantified with a Qubit 3.0 fluorometer, sized on a Bioanalyzer 2100, and re-quantified with the KAPA Library Quantification kit. Every immunoSEQ 96-well plate was sequenced on a separate single-read 150-cycle Illumina NextSeq 550 flow cell. In the paper's pipeline: The immunoSEQ output contained only junctional sequences without quality scores, so filtering could not match that applied to full-length reads. Sequences were annotated with PyIR, a Python wrapper for IgBLAST v1.9, and V/J genes and CDR3 were assigned using IMGT germline references. Reads with weak V/J assignments (E-value above 1e-6), missing CDR3, stop codons, out-of-frame junctions, or ambiguous translated residues were removed. V3J clonotypes were defined as sequences sharing an identical inferred V gene, J gene, and CDR3 amino acid sequence. The percentage overlap between two repertoires was calculated by dividing the number of shared unique clonotypes by the size of the smaller repertoire. Richness of each repertoire was evaluated using RTK rarefaction, the Chao1 estimator, and Recon v2.1 estimates of unobserved clonotypes. Generation probabilities were computed with OLGA for all TCRbeta clonotypes obtained by the gDNA method from four donors. This is the immuneACCESS table as TCRdb keeps it, with only in-frame sequences that have V and J called. A part of the clones is gone; compared with another copy, unresolved V genes explain less than half, and the rest is unexplained. V, J and clone size were drawn from that table, and D and trimming were deduced from the DNA. This sample lists about 1.1 million clones; around 82% were detected once. The ten largest clones add up to roughly 0.57% of the sample.

V and J are truncated by 5 bases and 1 base respectively, leaving an intervening sequence of 12 bases. CDR1 and CDR2 (SGHTA, FQGNSA) derive from the germline V gene. Taken from cysteine to phenylalanine, the CDR3 has 14 residues. CDR3 DNA is the only sequence kept; it has 42 bases, read in frame from the first base. This specimen belongs to a study of shared clonotypes between healthy human individuals (dated by TCRdb to the early 2020s). With respect to the entire study: Two women and a few men aged 18 to 49 years were included in the cohort. Leukapheresis yielded between about 0.94 and 9.5 billion PBMCs per donor. Blood TCR repertoires of four to six healthy adults were deeply sequenced to estimate repertoire size and the extent of clonotype sharing between individuals. For each donor, CD4 naive and CD4 memory were each given three plates, CD8 naive was given two plates, and CD8 memory was given one plate. To increase sequencing depth and limit assay-specific biases, TCR repertoire library preparation and sequencing were carried out by different laboratories using diverse techniques. The investigation overall reported the following: Sampling was restricted to blood, and TCR repertoires in tissue are likely to differ from TCR repertoires in blood. Pairwise subsampling indicated that sequencing depth was expected to affect the degree of clonotype sharing among donors. Naive subsets generally had larger estimated clonotype richness than memory subsets. Compared with non-shared clonotypes, the clonotypes found in all four sorted-subset donors had higher generation probabilities. Even with the large sequencing depth, rarefaction of the sorted-subset datasets indicated that sequencing was incomplete. The genetic and exposure-history diversity represented was limited by the small number of donors. Sharing across a few donors was observed for approximately 5% of naive CD4, less than 4% of naive CD8, 2% to 2.5% of memory CD4, and less than 0.45% of memory CD8 clonotypes.

The sample taken for sequencing was memory CD4+ T cells from PBMCs. Reading the label with the study, this specimen's cell subset or site is: CD45RA-negative fraction. This receptor chain uses TRBV7-2 and TRBJ2-7, with the D gene uncertain. This TCR derives from a man between 18 and 29 years old in good health. Some clones in this sample may be carry-over from other donors' samples. The nucleotide sequence reads as follows: TGTGCCAGCAGCCCGCGCCTCGTTTCCTACGAGCAGTACTTC. The resulting protein is CASSPRLVSYEQYF.